This T cell receptor beta chain was obtained from a study of blood T cell repertoires in COVID-19. The protocol was immunoSEQ multiplex PCR, while the TCRdb copy is restricted to in-frame clones and leaves out a portion. Among 100,000 to 150,000 clones listed, 80% to 90% were seen once. Germline CDR1 is MNHEY and CDR2 is SMNVEV (reference sequence). Deletions cut 4 bases from V and 8 bases from J, with 14 bases between. The CDR3 length is 13 residues. Seattle's enrolled individuals joined amid active infection and were then monitored longitudinally. Source material: peripheral blood. The receptor comes from a man between 60 and 70 years old with COVID-19, enrolled during active disease. The J gene is TRBJ2-5, the V gene TRBV27; D is possibly TRBD1 (5 bases). CDR3 sequence reads: CASSSIGVRTQYF. DNA for the CDR3: TGTGCCAGCAGTTCAATAGGGGTTCGTACCCAGTACTTC.